This T cell receptor beta chain was profiled in a study of early T cells in non-severe SARS-CoV-2 infection. This clonotype occurred a few times. This CDR3 has 8 residues. Germline CDR1 SSHAT, CDR2 FNYEAQ (reference sequence). The TCR library protocol was used to attach unique molecular identifiers. These identifiers were attached to individual cDNA molecules. TCRdb passed the 5' RACE reads through MiXCR, listing each CDR3 protein once. This sample has 80,000 or so distinct CDR3 sequences; about 14% occur once, and the top ten carry 9.5% to 15%. The chain joins TRBV7-7 to TRBJ2-3, with unresolved D. The TCR comes from an adult who was a healthcare worker with PCR-confirmed SARS-CoV-2 infection or an uninfected control (not recorded which). Sample: whole blood. This CDR3 is CAMDTQYF. The CDR3 DNA reads TGTGCGATGGATACGCAGTATTTT. The whole variable domain, filled in from reference TRBV7-7 and TRBJ2-3, reads GAGVSQSPRYKVTKRGQDVTLRCDPISSHATLYWYQQALGQGPEFLTYFNYEAQPDKSGLPSDRFSAERPEGSISTLTIQRTEQRDSAMYRCAMDTQYFGPGTRLTVL.